Below, 6 T cell receptor beta chains from the same sample are listed, as sequenced in a study of blood T cell repertoires in COVID-19 (TCRdb year 2020). Library generation was performed with the immunoSEQ multiplex PCR assay. TCRdb provides this immuneACCESS table in a form limited to in-frame rearrangements. Some clones are lacking; in checked studies, under half of them reflect an unresolved V gene, and why the rest are absent is not known. Within this sample are roughly 240,000 clones, with roughly 86% of them counted one time only. The ten largest clonotypes hold 2.6% of the sample. Sequencing was carried out using PBMCs or T cells enriched from blood (not recorded which). These receptor sequences come from a young woman with acute COVID-19.

V is TRBV25-1 and J is TRBJ1-1; D gene ambiguous. This CDR3 spans 12 amino acids. Looked up from germline, CDR1 is MGHDK and CDR2 is SYGVNS. Trimming stripped 0 bases from V and 9 bases from J, with 8 bases between. The CDR3 DNA sequence: TGTGCCAGCAGTGAATATTCCGGGAAAGCTTTCTTT. This sequence encodes CASSEYSGKAFF. The entire variable domain, with the rest obtained from reference TRBV25-1 and TRBJ1-1, is as follows: EADIYQTPRYLVIGTGKKITLECSQTMGHDKMYWYQQDPGMELHLIHYSYGVNSTEKGDLSSESTVSRIRTEHFPLTLESARPSHTSQYLCASSEYSGKAFFGQGTRLTVV.

The gene calls are TRBV5-1 and TRBJ2-5, with TRBD2 matching 13 bases. CDR1 is SGHRS and CDR2 is YFSETQ in the germline V gene. The CDR3 is made up of 17 amino acids. V lost 0 bases and J lost 2; bases outside the gene matches: 4. The CDR3 region has the DNA TGCGCCAGCAGCTTGGGACTAGCGGGGGGCCTTCAAGAGACCCAGTACTTC. Its translation is CASSLGLAGGLQETQYF. Drawing the rest from reference TRBV5-1 and TRBJ2-5, the complete variable domain is KAGVTQTPRYLIKTRGQQVTLSCSPISGHRSVSWYQQTPGQGLQFLFEYFSETQRNKGNFPGRFSGRQFSNSRSEMNVSTLELGDSALYLCASSLGLAGGLQETQYFGPGTRLLVL.

This clone was counted once. The V call is TRBV4-3, the J call TRBJ2-2; D remains unclear. The CDR3 length is 15 residues. The V and J ends lost 0 bases and 1 base respectively, with 6 bases between them. Germline lookup yields CDR1 LGHNA and CDR2 YSLEER. CDR3 loop: CASSQDTRNTGELFF. The CDR3 DNA reads as TGCGCCAGCAGCCAAGATACCAGGAACACCGGGGAGCTGTTTTTT.

This sequence joins TRBV12-3 or TRBV12-4 and TRBJ1-3; no clear D gene. V was pared by 5 bases and J by 4 bases, with 9 bases between. This CDR3 has 13 residues. The CDR3 coding sequence is TGTGCCAGCAGTCCCGACTTCGGAAACACCATATATTTT. It is translated as CASSPDFGNTIYF.

This chain connects TRBV6-2 or TRBV6-3 to TRBJ1-5, with D unclear. The length of the CDR3 is 14 residues. Germline V lookup: CDR1 MNHEY, CDR2 SVGEGT. Trimming removed 2 bases from V and 4 bases from J, with 9 bases in between. Here the CDR3 DNA reads TGTGCCAGCAGTTACGTTCGGAGTAATCAGCCCCAGCATTTT. Translating gives CASSYVRSNQPQHF.

The CDR3 region is CSASSIRTDTQYF. The CDR3 nucleotides read TGCAGTGCTAGTTCTATACGCACAGATACGCAGTATTTT. The gene calls are TRBV20-1 and TRBJ2-3, with no clear D. Germline CDR1 DFQATT, CDR2 SNEGSKA (reference sequence). The length of the CDR3 is 13 residues. V lost 3 bases and J 1 base, leaving 8 bases between the germline ends.